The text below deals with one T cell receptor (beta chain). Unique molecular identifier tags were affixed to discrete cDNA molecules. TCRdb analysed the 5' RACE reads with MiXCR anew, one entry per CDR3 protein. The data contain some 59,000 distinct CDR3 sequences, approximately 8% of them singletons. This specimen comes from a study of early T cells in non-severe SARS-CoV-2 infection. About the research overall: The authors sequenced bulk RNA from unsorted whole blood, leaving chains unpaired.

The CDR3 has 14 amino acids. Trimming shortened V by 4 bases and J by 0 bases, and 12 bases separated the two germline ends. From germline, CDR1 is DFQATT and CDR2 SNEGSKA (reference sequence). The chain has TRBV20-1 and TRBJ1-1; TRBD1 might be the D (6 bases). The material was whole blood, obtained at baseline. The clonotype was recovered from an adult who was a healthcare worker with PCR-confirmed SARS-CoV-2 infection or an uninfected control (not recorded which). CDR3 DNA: TGCAGTGCTAACTTTAGGGGGGTGAACACTGAAGCTTTCTTT. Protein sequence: CSANFRGVNTEAFF.